The 25 T cell receptor beta chains below come from one sample, sequenced in a study of siplizumab effects on memory and regulatory T cells. Only in-frame clones appear in the TCRdb table, and some are missing; sequencing was by immunoSEQ multiplex PCR. The sample consists of about 50,000 clones, about 88% of them appearing once. Source material: naive CD8+ T cells sorted from blood. The receptor set was obtained from a human donor in good health.

The rearrangement uses TRBV5-1 and TRBJ2-1; D might be TRBD2 (6 bases). V lost 2 bases and J lost 2, with 17 bases in between. The CDR3 is 17 residues long. The germline gives CDR1 SGHRS, CDR2 YFSETQ. CDR3 nucleotides: TGCGCCAGCAGCTTTGGTTCGGGACTCGGAACCTACAATGAGCAGTTCTTC. Encoded protein: CASSFGSGLGTYNEQFF.

The chain couples TRBV7-9 to TRBJ1-2; the D gene is possibly TRBD1 (6 bases). This CDR3 comprises 15 residues. The ends were cut back, 0 bases at V and 1 base at J, with 9 bases in the middle. The germline V gene has CDR1 SEHNR and CDR2 FQNEAQ (reference sequence). The CDR3 coding sequence is TGTGCCAGCAGCTTAGCGGAGGGGGATAACTATGGCTACACCTTC. Encoded protein: CASSLAEGDNYGYTF. The full variable domain, completed using reference TRBV7-9 and TRBJ1-2, is DTGVSQNPRHKITKRGQNVTFRCDPISEHNRLYWYRQTLGQGPEFLTYFQNEAQLEKSRLLSDRFSAERPKGSFSTLEIQRTEQGDSAMYLCASSLAEGDNYGYTFGSGTRLTVV.

The V call is TRBV6-5, the J call TRBJ1-5; TRBD1 might be the D (6 bases). Germline lookup yields CDR1 MNHEY and CDR2 SVGAGI. The CDR3 spans 15 residues. Trimming cost V 5 bases and J 0 bases, with 11 bases left between them. The CDR3 loop reads CASSPRGYSNQPQHF. CDR3 in DNA: TGTGCCAGCAGTCCCAGGGGATATAGCAATCAGCCCCAGCATTTT.

The chain is built from TRBV21-1 and TRBJ1-5. TRBV21-1 is a documented pseudogene. This CDR3 has 17 residues. In DNA, the CDR3 is TGTGCCAGCAGCAAGGGGGGGACCGAGAATAGCAATCAGCCCCAGCATTTT. Its protein is CASSKGGTENSNQPQHF.

V is TRBV19 and J is TRBJ2-1, with no clear D. Per germline, CDR1 LNHDA and CDR2 SQIVND (reference sequence). The CDR3 length is 15 residues. The V end lost 2 bases, the J end lost 4 bases, and 12 bases lay between the germline ends. In DNA, the CDR3 is TGTGCCAGTAGTATAAATGGTGGACCTTACAATGAGCAGTTCTTC. Amino acid sequence: CASSINGGPYNEQFF.

The chain recombines TRBV5-1 with TRBJ2-3; TRBD2 might be the D (6 bases). Germline CDR1 is SGHRS and CDR2 is YFSETQ. This CDR3 spans 15 amino acids. Trimming stripped 1 base from V and 1 base from J, with 10 bases between. CDR3 sequence reads: CASSLLEGRTDTQYF. The CDR3 bases are TGCGCCAGCAGCTTGTTGGAGGGCCGCACAGATACGCAGTATTTT. The whole variable domain, remainder taken from reference TRBV5-1 and TRBJ2-3, is KAGVTQTPRYLIKTRGQQVTLSCSPISGHRSVSWYQQTPGQGLQFLFEYFSETQRNKGNFPGRFSGRQFSNSRSEMNVSTLELGDSALYLCASSLLEGRTDTQYFGPGTRLTVL.

The gene calls are TRBV7-9 and TRBJ1-1; a weak D match, TRBD1 (6 bases). The CDR3 totals 13 residues. The V gene lost 5 bases and the J gene lost 8 bases, with 15 bases spanning the gap. In germline, CDR1 is SEHNR, CDR2 FQNEAQ (reference sequence). CDR3 residues: CASSPGQLGEAFF. The CDR3 DNA sequence: TGTGCCAGCAGCCCCGGACAGTTGGGGGAAGCTTTCTTT.

The V call is TRBV25-1, the J call TRBJ1-2; 7 bases agree with TRBD1. The CDR3 is 14 amino acids. The trim removed 1 base at V and 5 bases at J, leaving 4 bases unmatched. CDR1 is MGHDK, CDR2 SYGVNS, per germline. In DNA form, the CDR3 reads TGTGCCAGCAGTGAATCCCCAGGGGGATATGGCTACACCTTC. Translation gives CASSESPGGYGYTF.

J is TRBJ1-1 and V is TRBV4-2; no definite D call. Germline CDR1 LGHNA, CDR2 YNFKEQ. This CDR3 comprises 15 residues. V was shortened by 0 bases and J by 0 bases, with 8 bases between the two germline ends. The CDR3 DNA follows: TGTGCCAGCAGCCAAGAGGAGGCAATGAACACTGAAGCTTTCTTT. Translated: CASSQEEAMNTEAFF.

The chain links TRBV13 to TRBJ2-3, with a weak D call TRBD2 (5 bases). The ends were cut back, 2 bases at V and 2 bases at J, with 8 bases in the middle. The CDR3 has 14 amino acids. Germline V gene sequence: CDR1 PRHDT, CDR2 FYEKMQ (reference sequence). DNA for the CDR3: TGTGCCAGCAGCTTAAGGACTCTCACAGATACGCAGTATTTT. It encodes CASSLRTLTDTQYF.

As DNA, the CDR3 is TGTGCCAGCAGCTTAGGTACAGGCTACGAGCAGTACTTC. It translates to CASSLGTGYEQYF. The chain is built from TRBV11-3 and TRBJ2-7; maybe TRBD1 (5 bases). The CDR3 runs to 13 residues. Germline V gene sequence: CDR1 SGHNT, CDR2 YENEEA. Trimming took 1 base from V and 3 from J, leaving 7 bases between them.

The rearrangement links TRBV5-1 to TRBJ2-5; no clear D. The CDR3 sequence is 15 residues long. Trimming removed 0 bases at V and 2 bases at J, with 11 bases between. Germline lookup yields CDR1 SGHRS and CDR2 YFSETQ. The CDR3 coding sequence is TGCGCCAGCAGCTTGGATCGGCAGACTCAAGAGACCCAGTACTTC. It is translated as CASSLDRQTQETQYF. The full variable domain, in which reference TRBV5-1 and TRBJ2-5 provide the parts outside the CDR3, is KAGVTQTPRYLIKTRGQQVTLSCSPISGHRSVSWYQQTPGQGLQFLFEYFSETQRNKGNFPGRFSGRQFSNSRSEMNVSTLELGDSALYLCASSLDRQTQETQYFGPGTRLLVL.

The chain couples TRBV2 to TRBJ2-5, with D unclear. CDR1 and CDR2 from the germline V gene are SNHLY and FYNNEI. V was clipped by 2 bases and J by 9 bases, with 10 bases between them. The CDR3 totals 12 residues. CDR3 bases: TGTGCCAGCAGTGAACCAGATCCGGCCCAGTACTTC. Amino acid sequence: CASSEPDPAQYF.

This sequence joins TRBV5-1 and TRBJ2-7, with D unresolved. The CDR3 covers 13 residues. Germline CDR1 reads SGHRS; CDR2 reads YFSETQ. The germline V and J ends were trimmed by 0 bases and 3 bases, with 7 bases remaining between them. The CDR3 region is CASSLETFYEQYF. CDR3 DNA sequence: TGCGCCAGCAGCTTGGAGACGTTCTACGAGCAGTACTTC.

V and J are TRBV19 and TRBJ2-5, with D perhaps being TRBD1 or TRBD2 (5 bases each). Trimming shortened V by 3 bases and J by 0 bases, and 17 bases separated the two germline ends. Germline CDR1 LNHDA, CDR2 SQIVND (reference sequence). This CDR3 comprises 17 residues. The CDR3 nucleotides read TGTGCCAGTAGTATTCAGGGCGGGTCCCCGTACCAAGAGACCCAGTACTTC. This codes for CASSIQGGSPYQETQYF. Full variable domain (remainder filled in from reference TRBV19 and TRBJ2-5): DGGITQSPKYLFRKEGQNVTLSCEQNLNHDAMYWYRQDPGQGLRLIYYSQIVNDFQKGDIAEGYSVSREKKESFPLTVTSAQKNPTAFYLCASSIQGGSPYQETQYFGPGTRLLVL.

The gene calls are TRBV5-4 and TRBJ2-3; D uncertain. CDR1 and CDR2 from the germline V gene are SGHNT and YYREEE (reference sequence). The length of the CDR3 is 12 residues. Between the trimmed V and J ends, which lost 5 bases and 6 bases, there was a span of 10 bases. The CDR3 reads CASSWIGDTQYF. CDR3 DNA: TGTGCCAGCAGTTGGATAGGGGATACGCAGTATTTT.

The chain joins TRBV10-1 to TRBJ2-7, with D perhaps matching TRBD1 (5 bases). Germline assignment: CDR1 WNHNN and CDR2 SYGVQD (reference sequence). Between the trimmed V and J ends, which lost 6 bases and 2 bases, there was a span of 11 bases. The CDR3 has 13 residues. In DNA form, the CDR3 reads TGCGCCAGCAGCGACAGTCCTACCTACGAGCAGTACTTC. Residues: CASSDSPTYEQYF.

The V call is TRBV6-5, the J call TRBJ2-7; no clear D gene. Germline V gives CDR1 MNHEY, CDR2 SVGAGI. CDR3 length: 15 residues. Between the trimmed V and J ends, which lost 4 bases and 3 bases, there was a span of 16 bases. The CDR3 sequence: CASSSPKVRFYEQYF. The CDR3, as DNA: TGTGCCAGCAGTTCCCCTAAAGTACGTTTCTACGAGCAGTACTTC.

The chain is built from TRBV30 and TRBJ2-3; D gene uncertain. The CDR3 has 14 amino acids. Germline CDR1 is GTSNPN and CDR2 is SVGIG (reference sequence). Trimming took off 0 bases at V and 4 bases at J, with 11 bases between the two ends. The CDR3 DNA reads TGTGCCTGGAGTGTAGGGCTAGTGGCAGATACGCAGTATTTT. It yields the protein CAWSVGLVADTQYF.

The V and J genes are TRBV14 and TRBJ2-7, with unresolved D. This CDR3 contains 14 residues. Germline values: CDR1 SGHDN, CDR2 FVKESK. The ends were cut back, 1 base at V and 2 bases at J, with 9 bases in the middle. DNA of the CDR3: TGTGCCAGCAGCCAAGGGCAGGCACCCTACGAGCAGTACTTC. This codes for CASSQGQAPYEQYF.

The rearrangement joins TRBV7-2 to TRBJ1-1, with a weak D call TRBD1 (5 bases). This CDR3 is 12 amino acids long. The ends were cut back, 3 bases at V and 7 bases at J, with 9 bases in the middle. The germline CDR1 and CDR2 sequences are SGHTA and FQGNSA. Here the CDR3 reads CASSLPGVEAFF. The CDR3 DNA is TGTGCCAGCAGCTTGCCGGGGGTTGAAGCTTTCTTT. The variable domain in full, with the rest retrieved from reference TRBV7-2 and TRBJ1-1, is GAGVSQSPSNKVTEKGKDVELRCDPISGHTALYWYRQSLGQGLEFLIYFQGNSAPDKSGLPSDRFSAERTGGSVSTLTIQRTQQEDSAVYLCASSLPGVEAFFGQGTRLTVV.

The V call is TRBV10-3, the J call TRBJ2-7; weak D call: TRBD1 (6 bases). The CDR3 covers 19 residues. The germline V gene has CDR1 ENHRY and CDR2 SYGVKD. Deletions cut 3 bases from V and 4 bases from J, with 28 bases between. The CDR3 DNA is TGTGCCATCAGTGACCTCGAGGGGTCAACCCACCGGGACAAGTACGAGCAGTACTTC. It codes for CAISDLEGSTHRDKYEQYF.

The sample holds a few counts of this clone. The chain joins TRBV10-3 to TRBJ2-7, with 8 bases identical to TRBD2. The ends lost 3 bases at V and 2 bases at J; junction bases unmatched: 6. This CDR3 has 15 amino acids. CDR1 and CDR2 (germline): ENHRY, SYGVKD. CDR3 sequence reads: CAISDGLAVTYEQYF. The CDR3 region has the DNA TGTGCCATCAGTGATGGACTAGCTGTTACCTACGAGCAGTACTTC.

This rearrangement joins TRBV5-1 to TRBJ2-3; 11 nucleotides align to TRBD2. Per germline, CDR1 SGHRS and CDR2 YFSETQ. With V trimmed by 5 bases and J by 2 bases, 4 bases remained unmatched. CDR3 size: 15 residues. The chain's CDR3 is CASRTSGSLTDTQYF. The CDR3 DNA follows: TGCGCCAGCAGAACTAGCGGGAGCCTCACAGATACGCAGTATTTT.

This clone was observed a single time. V is TRBV7-9 and J is TRBJ1-3, with 7 bases aligning to TRBD1. CDR3 length: 19 residues. Germline CDR1 SEHNR, CDR2 FQNEAQ (reference sequence). The junction had 13 bases not matched to a gene; V was cut back by 2 bases and J by 0 bases. CDR3 amino acids: CASSLTQGQPRNSGNTIYF. The CDR3 nucleotides read TGTGCCAGCAGCTTAACTCAGGGACAGCCAAGAAACTCTGGAAACACCATATATTTT.